What follows describes a single T cell receptor (beta chain). What antigen it recognizes has not been identified. A read error may account for a junction end that differs from germline. Library preparation employed PCR. The sequencer was an Illumina HiSeq 2500. Molecular barcoding was employed in the preparation of TCR libraries, with unique molecular identifiers being used to normalize TCRbeta repertoire quantification. The public reads were reanalyzed by TCRdb: fastp trimming at Q25, MiXCR alignment, in-frame beta chains only. Each CDR3 protein appears once, grouped with its most common genes and DNA. The sample table holds 150,000 to 250,000 distinct CDR3 sequences, of which less than 15% were seen once. The ten most abundant clones make up over 10% of the sample. The sample belongs to a study of T-cell reconstitution after alpha-beta-depleted transplantation in children (dated by TCRdb to the mid-2010s). Describing the broader study: The study quantitatively tracked T-cell immune reconstitution after TCRalphabeta/CD19-depleted allogeneic hematopoietic cell transplantation in children using TCR repertoire profiling.

The CDR3, cysteine through phenylalanine, is 15 amino acids long. Only CDR3 DNA is held: 45 bases, read in frame from base 1. The germline V gene sets CDR1 to SGHRS and CDR2 to YFSETQ. The chain was built from TRBV5-1 and TRBJ2-1, with TRBD2 tentatively as D gene (5 bases match). This specimen was PBMCs from the stem cell graft donor, taken from the stem cell graft. The clonotype originates from a human donor who donated a stem cell graft to a child with acute lymphoblastic leukemia. The DNA reads as follows: TGCGCCATCAGCCCTTTAGTAGCGTCCAACGATGAGCAGTTCTTC. Translation gives CAISPLVASNDEQFF. The variable domain in full, with residues beyond the CDR3 obtained from the reference TRBV5-1 and TRBJ2-1 genes, is KAGVTQTPRYLIKTRGQQVTLSCSPISGHRSVSWYQQTPGQGLQFLFEYFSETQRNKGNFPGRFSGRQFSNSRSEMNVSTLELGDSALYLCAISPLVASNDEQFFGPGTRLTVL.